The T cell receptor beta chain under discussion was sequenced for a study of blood T cell repertoires in COVID-19 (TCRdb year 2020). Regarding the research as a whole: The collaborator samples originated in the United States, Italy and Spain and spanned the acute and convalescent phases of COVID-19. The prospective study material was composed of cDNA or gDNA derived from T cells, B-cell-depleted T cells, or PBMCs. Subjects who had been exposed to COVID-19, were actively infected with it, or had recovered from it provided the deeply sampled blood TCRbeta repertoires that made up the dataset. A freely available public database, intended as a resource for researchers studying the immune response to SARS-CoV-2, is where the repertoires were released. The samples were drawn from two sources: the first 160 participants of the ongoing ImmuneRACE study, and about 1,300 subjects contributed by 6 global collaborators. Sample metadata almost always included a de-identified subject ID, COVID-19 status, age in years and sex. Where available, HLA class I and class II types were obtained from metadata supplied by the sample provider rather than from assay-based typing. What the authors observed across the whole study: Clinical and demographic metadata were provided uncurated, with the amount varying by source and participant.

CDR1 and CDR2 are drawn from the germline V gene: KGHSH, LQKENI. Clipping removes 4 bases from V and 4 bases from J, with 7 as the unmatched junction base count. The CDR3 spans 15 residues, from the cysteine through the phenylalanine. CDR3 DNA only is kept here, 45 bases in frame from base 1. As regards this clone: It lacks a known antigen. Base qualities are missing; no much larger clone stands one base away.

TCRbeta CDR3 regions were amplified from genomic DNA by means of the immunoSEQ Assay, a bias-controlled multiplex PCR. Turning to the authors' computational methods: Nucleated cell counts per sample were estimated from amplification of reference gene primers within the assay. Sequence reads were collapsed and filtered to measure the absolute abundance of every unique TCRbeta CDR3 rearrangement. For each sample, productive Simpson clonality was calculated as the square root of Simpson's diversity index over productive rearrangements. In TCRdb, the immuneACCESS table is reduced to in-frame sequences with V and J assigned. These tables do not hold every clone; where another copy was compared, an unresolved V gene accounts for under half, and the others remain unexplained. The DNA gave D and trimming, while V, J and clone size come from that table. Across this sample there are tens of thousands of clones, with approximately 89% seen only once. Roughly 15% of the sample goes to the ten largest clones.

Whole blood was collected in K2EDTA tubes by collaborating institutions according to the institutions' own protocols. Collaborator samples were shipped for TCRbeta analysis as frozen whole blood, isolated PBMCs, or DNA extracted from either sample type. This receptor was identified in a human donor in a cohort sampled during active COVID-19. The V and J segments used are TRBV18 and TRBJ2-3; TRBD1 fits 8 bases in the junction. The sample comprised peripheral blood. This receptor carries the CDR3 CASSRSGTGSDTQYF. The DNA reads as follows: TGTGCCAGCTCACGGTCGGGGACAGGATCAGATACGCAGTATTTT.